This TCR beta chain was recovered during a study of blood T cell repertoires in COVID-19. Repertoires were generated with immunoSEQ multiplex PCR, while TCRdb's copy carries only in-frame clones and drops some. The data show about 200,000 clones, 70% to 90% seen once. Germline V lookup: CDR1 SGDLS, CDR2 YYNGEE. The CDR3 is made up of 15 amino acids. V lost 4 bases and J lost 7; bases outside the gene matches: 9. This clone came up a few times. This TCR was sampled from a man aged 55 to 70 with COVID-19, enrolled during active disease. This chain links TRBV9 with TRBJ1-4; 8 bases are shared with TRBD1. Sequencing was done on a sample of peripheral blood. CDR3 sequence: CASSIWDRPGEKLFF. The CDR3 nucleotides read TGTGCCAGCAGCATTTGGGACAGGCCGGGTGAAAAACTGTTTTTT. The variable domain in full, completed from reference TRBV9 and TRBJ1-4, reads DSGVTQTPKHLITATGQRVTLRCSPRSGDLSVYWYQQSLDQGLQFLIQYYNGEERAKGNILERFSAQQFPDLHSELNLSSLELGDSALYFCASSIWDRPGEKLFFGSGTQLSVL.